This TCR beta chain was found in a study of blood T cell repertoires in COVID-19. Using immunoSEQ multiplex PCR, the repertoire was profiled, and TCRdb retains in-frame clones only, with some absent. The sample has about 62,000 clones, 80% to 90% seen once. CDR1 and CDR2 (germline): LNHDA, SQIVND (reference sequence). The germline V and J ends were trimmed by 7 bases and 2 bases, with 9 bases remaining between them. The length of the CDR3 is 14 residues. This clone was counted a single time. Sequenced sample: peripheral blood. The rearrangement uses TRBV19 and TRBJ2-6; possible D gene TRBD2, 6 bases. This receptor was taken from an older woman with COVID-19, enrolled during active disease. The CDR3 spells CASIAVPGANVLTF. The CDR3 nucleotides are TGTGCCAGTATAGCGGTTCCTGGGGCCAACGTCCTGACTTTC.